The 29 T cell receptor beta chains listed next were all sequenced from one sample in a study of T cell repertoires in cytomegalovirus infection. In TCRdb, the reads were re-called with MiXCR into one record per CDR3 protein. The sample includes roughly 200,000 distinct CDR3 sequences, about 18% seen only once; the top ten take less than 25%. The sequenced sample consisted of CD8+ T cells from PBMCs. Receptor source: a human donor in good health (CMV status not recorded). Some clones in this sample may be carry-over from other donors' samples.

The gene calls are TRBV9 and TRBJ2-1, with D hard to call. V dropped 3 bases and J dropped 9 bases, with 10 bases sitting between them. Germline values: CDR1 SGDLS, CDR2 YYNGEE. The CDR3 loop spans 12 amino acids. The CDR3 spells CASSGMDVEQFF. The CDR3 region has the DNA TGTGCCAGCAGCGGAATGGACGTTGAGCAGTTCTTC.

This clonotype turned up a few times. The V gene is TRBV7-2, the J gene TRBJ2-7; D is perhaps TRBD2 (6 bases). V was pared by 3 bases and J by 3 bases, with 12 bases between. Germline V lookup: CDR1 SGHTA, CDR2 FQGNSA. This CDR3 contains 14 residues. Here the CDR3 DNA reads TGTGCCAGCAGCTTCGGAGCGGGCGGCTACGAGCAGTACTTC. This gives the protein CASSFGAGGYEQYF.

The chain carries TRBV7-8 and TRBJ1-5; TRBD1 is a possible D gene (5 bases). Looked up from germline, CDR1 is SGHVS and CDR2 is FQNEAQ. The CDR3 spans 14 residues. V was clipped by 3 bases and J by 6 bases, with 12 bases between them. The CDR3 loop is CASSFRGVGQPQHF. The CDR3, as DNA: TGTGCCAGCAGCTTTAGAGGGGTGGGTCAGCCCCAGCATTTT.

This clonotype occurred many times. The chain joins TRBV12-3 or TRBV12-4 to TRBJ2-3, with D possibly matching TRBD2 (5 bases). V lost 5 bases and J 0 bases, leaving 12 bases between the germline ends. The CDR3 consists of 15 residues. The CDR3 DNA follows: TGTGCCAGCAGTGGACTGCGGAGAAGCACAGATACGCAGTATTTT. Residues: CASSGLRRSTDTQYF.

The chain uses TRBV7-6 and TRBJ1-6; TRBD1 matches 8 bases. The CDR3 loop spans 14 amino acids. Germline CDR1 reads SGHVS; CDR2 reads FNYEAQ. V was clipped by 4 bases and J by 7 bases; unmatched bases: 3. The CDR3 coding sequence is TGTGCCAGCAGCTCGGGACAGGTCAATTCACCCCTCCACTTT. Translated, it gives CASSSGQVNSPLHF.

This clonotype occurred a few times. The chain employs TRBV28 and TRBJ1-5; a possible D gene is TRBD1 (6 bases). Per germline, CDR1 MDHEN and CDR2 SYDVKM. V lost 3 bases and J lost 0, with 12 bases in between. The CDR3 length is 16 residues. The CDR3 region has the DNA TGTGCCAGCAGTTTCCGGACGACAGGTAGCAATCAGCCCCAGCATTTT. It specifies CASSFRTTGSNQPQHF.

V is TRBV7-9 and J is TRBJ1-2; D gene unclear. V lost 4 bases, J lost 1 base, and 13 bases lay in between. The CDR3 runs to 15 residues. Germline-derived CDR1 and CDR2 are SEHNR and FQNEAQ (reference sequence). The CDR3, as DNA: TGTGCCAGCAGCTACTTAGACGGGAGTAACTATGGCTACACCTTC. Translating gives CASSYLDGSNYGYTF.

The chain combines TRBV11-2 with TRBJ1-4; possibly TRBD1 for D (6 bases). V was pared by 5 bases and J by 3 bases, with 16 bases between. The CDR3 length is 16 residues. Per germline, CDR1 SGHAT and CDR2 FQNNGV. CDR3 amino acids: CASSPGWGQPNEKLFF. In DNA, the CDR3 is TGTGCCAGCAGCCCAGGGTGGGGGCAGCCTAATGAAAAACTGTTTTTT.

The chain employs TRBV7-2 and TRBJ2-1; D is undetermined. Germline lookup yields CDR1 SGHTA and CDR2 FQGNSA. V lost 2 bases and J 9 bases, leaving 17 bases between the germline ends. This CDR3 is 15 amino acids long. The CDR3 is CASSLRQATPFEQFF. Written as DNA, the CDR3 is TGTGCCAGCAGCTTAAGGCAGGCAACCCCCTTTGAGCAGTTCTTC.

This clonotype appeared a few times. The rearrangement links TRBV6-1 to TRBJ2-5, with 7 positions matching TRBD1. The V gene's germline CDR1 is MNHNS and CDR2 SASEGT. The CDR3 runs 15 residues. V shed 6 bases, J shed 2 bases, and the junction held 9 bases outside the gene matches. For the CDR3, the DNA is TGTGCCAGCAGCCGATACTCCAGGGGGCAAGAGACCCAGTACTTC. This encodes CASSRYSRGQETQYF.

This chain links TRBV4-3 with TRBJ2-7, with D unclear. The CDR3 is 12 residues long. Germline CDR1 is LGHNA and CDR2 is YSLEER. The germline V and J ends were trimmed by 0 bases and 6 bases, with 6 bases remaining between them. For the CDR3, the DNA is TGCGCCAGCAGCCAAGAAACGGGCGAGCAGTACTTC. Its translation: CASSQETGEQYF.

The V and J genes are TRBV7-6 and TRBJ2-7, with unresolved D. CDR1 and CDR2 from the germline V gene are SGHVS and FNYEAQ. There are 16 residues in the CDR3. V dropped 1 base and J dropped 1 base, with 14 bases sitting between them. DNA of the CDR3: TGTGCCAGCAGCTTAGGAGGCAGGCTCAATTCCTACGAGCAGTACTTC. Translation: CASSLGGRLNSYEQYF. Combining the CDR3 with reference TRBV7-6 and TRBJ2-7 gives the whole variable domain GAGVSQSPRYKVTKRGQDVALRCDPISGHVSLYWYRQALGQGPEFLTYFNYEAQQDKSGLPNDRFSAERPEGSISTLTIQRTEQRDSAMYRCASSLGGRLNSYEQYFGPGTRLTVT.

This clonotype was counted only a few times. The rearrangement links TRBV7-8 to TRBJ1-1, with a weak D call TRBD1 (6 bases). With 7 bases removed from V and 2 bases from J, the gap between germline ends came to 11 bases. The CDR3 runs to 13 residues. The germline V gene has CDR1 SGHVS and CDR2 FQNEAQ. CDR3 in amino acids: CASTRTDNTEAFF. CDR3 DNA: TGTGCCAGCACCCGGACAGATAACACTGAAGCTTTCTTT.

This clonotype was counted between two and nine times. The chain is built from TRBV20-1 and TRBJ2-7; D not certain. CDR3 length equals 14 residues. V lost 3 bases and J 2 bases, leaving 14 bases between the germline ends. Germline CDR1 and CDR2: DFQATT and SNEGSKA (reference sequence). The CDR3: CSARWRQTTYEQYF. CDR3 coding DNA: TGCAGTGCTAGGTGGCGCCAGACGACCTACGAGCAGTACTTC.

The CDR3 nucleotides are TGCAGTGCTAGTGGGCAGGGGCCCTATCAGCCCCAGCATTTT. It is translated as CSASGQGPYQPQHF. The chain combines TRBV20-1 with TRBJ1-5; TRBD1 might be the D (6 bases). The CDR3 has 14 residues. The ends were cut back, 3 bases at V and 5 bases at J, with 14 bases in the middle. Germline assignment: CDR1 DFQATT and CDR2 SNEGSKA (reference sequence).

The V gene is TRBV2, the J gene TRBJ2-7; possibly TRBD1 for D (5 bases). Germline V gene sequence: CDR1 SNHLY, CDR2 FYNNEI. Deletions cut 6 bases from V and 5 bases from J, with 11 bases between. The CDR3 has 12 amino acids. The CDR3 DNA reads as TGTGCCAGCAGCTCAGGGATCAACGAGCAGTACTTC. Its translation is CASSSGINEQYF. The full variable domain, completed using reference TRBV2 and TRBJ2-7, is EPEVTQTPSHQVTQMGQEVILRCVPISNHLYFYWYRQILGQKVEFLVSFYNNEISEKSEIFDDQFSVERPDGSNFTLKIRSTKLEDSAMYFCASSSGINEQYFGPGTRLTVT.

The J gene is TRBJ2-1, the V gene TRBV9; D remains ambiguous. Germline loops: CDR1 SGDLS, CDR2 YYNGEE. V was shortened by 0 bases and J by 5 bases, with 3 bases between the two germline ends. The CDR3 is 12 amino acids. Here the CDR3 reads CASSVDNNEQFF. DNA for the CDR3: TGTGCCAGCAGCGTAGATAACAATGAGCAGTTCTTC.

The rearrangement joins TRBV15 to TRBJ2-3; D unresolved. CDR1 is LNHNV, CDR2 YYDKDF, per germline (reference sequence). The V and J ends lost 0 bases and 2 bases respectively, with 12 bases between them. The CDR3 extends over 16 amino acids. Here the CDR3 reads CATSRDPERVTDTQYF. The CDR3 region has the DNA TGTGCCACCAGCAGAGATCCGGAACGGGTCACAGATACGCAGTATTTT.

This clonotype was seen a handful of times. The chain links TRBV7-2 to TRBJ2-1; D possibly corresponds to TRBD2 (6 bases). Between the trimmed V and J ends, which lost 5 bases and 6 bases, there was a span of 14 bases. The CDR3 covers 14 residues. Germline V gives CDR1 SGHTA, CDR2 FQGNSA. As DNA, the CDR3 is TGTGCCAGCAGCCTAGGTGGAGGGGTCAATGAGCAGTTCTTC. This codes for CASSLGGGVNEQFF.

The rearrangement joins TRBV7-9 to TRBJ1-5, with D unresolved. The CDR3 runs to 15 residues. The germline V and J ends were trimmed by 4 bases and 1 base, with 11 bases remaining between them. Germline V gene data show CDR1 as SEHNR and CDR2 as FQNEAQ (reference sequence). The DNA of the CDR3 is TGTGCCAGCAGCTCACTCGAGGAGAGCAATCAGCCCCAGCATTTT. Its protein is CASSSLEESNQPQHF.

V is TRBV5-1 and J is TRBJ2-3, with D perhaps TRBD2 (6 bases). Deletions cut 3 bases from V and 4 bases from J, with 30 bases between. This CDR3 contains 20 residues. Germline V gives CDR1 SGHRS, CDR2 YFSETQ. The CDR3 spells CASSSALGRGPGVVADTQYF. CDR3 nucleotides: TGCGCCAGCAGCTCGGCCCTCGGGCGGGGCCCCGGGGTGGTTGCAGATACGCAGTATTTT.

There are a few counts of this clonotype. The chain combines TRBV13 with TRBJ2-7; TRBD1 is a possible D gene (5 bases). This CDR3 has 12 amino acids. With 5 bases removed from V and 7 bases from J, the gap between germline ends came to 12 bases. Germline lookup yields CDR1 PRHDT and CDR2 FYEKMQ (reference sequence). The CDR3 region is CASSMGRGEQYF. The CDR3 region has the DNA TGTGCCAGCAGCATGGGGCGTGGAGAGCAGTACTTC. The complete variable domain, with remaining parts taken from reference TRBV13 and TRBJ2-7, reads AAGVIQSPRHLIKEKRETATLKCYPIPRHDTVYWYQQGPGQDPQFLISFYEKMQSDKGSIPDRFSAQQFSDYHSELNMSSLELGDSALYFCASSMGRGEQYFGPGTRLTVT.

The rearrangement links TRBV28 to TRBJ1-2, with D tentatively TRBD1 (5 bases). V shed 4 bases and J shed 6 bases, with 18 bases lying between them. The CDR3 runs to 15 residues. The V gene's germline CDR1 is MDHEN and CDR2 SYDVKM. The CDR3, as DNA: TGTGCCAGCAGTTCGCGGCAGGGTAGGTGGGATGGCTACACCTTC. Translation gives CASSSRQGRWDGYTF.

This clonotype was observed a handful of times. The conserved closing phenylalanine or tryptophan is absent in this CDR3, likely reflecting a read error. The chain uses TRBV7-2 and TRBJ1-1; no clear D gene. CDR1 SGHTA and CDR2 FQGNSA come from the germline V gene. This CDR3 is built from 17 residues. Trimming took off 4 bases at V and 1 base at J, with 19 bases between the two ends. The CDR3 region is CASSSWSPLRRNTEAFS. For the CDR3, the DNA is TGTGCCAGCAGCTCATGGTCCCCTCTAAGGAGGAACACTGAAGCTTTCTCT.

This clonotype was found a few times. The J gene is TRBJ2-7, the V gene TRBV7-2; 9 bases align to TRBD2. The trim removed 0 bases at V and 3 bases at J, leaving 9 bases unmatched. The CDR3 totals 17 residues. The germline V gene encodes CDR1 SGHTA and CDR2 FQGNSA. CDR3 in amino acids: CASSLALGGGDNYEQYF. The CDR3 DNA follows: TGTGCCAGCAGCTTAGCGCTCGGCGGGGGGGACAACTACGAGCAGTACTTC.

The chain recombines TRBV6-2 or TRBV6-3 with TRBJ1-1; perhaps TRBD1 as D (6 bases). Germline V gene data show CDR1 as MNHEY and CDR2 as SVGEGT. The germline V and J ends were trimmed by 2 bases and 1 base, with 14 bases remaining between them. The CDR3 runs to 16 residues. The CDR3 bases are TGTGCCAGCAGTTACCATACAGGGAAGGGGAACACTGAAGCTTTCTTT. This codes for CASSYHTGKGNTEAFF.

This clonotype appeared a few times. CDR3 sequence (DNA): TGTGCCAGCAGTTCGGCCCCCAATGAGCAGTTCTTC. Protein product: CASSSAPNEQFF. The chain combines TRBV27 with TRBJ2-1; no clear D. V dropped 4 bases and J dropped 6 bases, with 7 bases sitting between them. From germline, CDR1 is MNHEY and CDR2 SMNVEV (reference sequence). This CDR3 comprises 12 residues.

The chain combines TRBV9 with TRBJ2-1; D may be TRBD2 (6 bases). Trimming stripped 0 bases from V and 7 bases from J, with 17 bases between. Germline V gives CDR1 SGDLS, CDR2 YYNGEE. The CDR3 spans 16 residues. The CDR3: CASSVAAGTGPNEQFF. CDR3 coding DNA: TGTGCCAGCAGCGTAGCGGCCGGGACTGGGCCGAATGAGCAGTTCTTC.

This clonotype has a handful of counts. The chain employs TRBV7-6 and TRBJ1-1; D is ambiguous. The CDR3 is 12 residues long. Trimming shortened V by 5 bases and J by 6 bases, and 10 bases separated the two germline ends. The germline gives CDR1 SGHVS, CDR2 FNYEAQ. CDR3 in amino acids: CASSVSLAEAFF. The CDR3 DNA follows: TGTGCCAGCAGCGTGAGTCTCGCTGAAGCTTTCTTT.